The 19 T cell receptor beta chains given below trace back to one sample, sequenced in a study of CD8 T cells in Susac syndrome. An amount of RNA that ranged from roughly 0.45 to 1 ug was reverse transcribed with random hexamers. MiXCR, run by TCRdb on the immunoSEQ multiplex PCR reads, gives a single entry per CDR3 protein. This table has around 140,000 distinct CDR3 sequences, roughly 94% appearing once. Sequencing was carried out using CD4+ T cells from PBMCs. These receptors were collected from a human donor with Susac syndrome.

The gene calls are TRBV19 and TRBJ2-5; a weak D match, TRBD2 (6 bases). The CDR3 runs 14 residues. Per the germline V gene, CDR1 is LNHDA and CDR2 is SQIVND (reference sequence). The germline V and J ends were trimmed by 5 bases and 1 base, with 11 bases remaining between them. The chain's CDR3 is CASSPGTSQETQYF. CDR3 DNA: TGTGCCAGTAGTCCTGGGACTTCCCAAGAGACCCAGTACTTC. Full variable domain (rest looked up from reference TRBV19 and TRBJ2-5): DGGITQSPKYLFRKEGQNVTLSCEQNLNHDAMYWYRQDPGQGLRLIYYSQIVNDFQKGDIAEGYSVSREKKESFPLTVTSAQKNPTAFYLCASSPGTSQETQYFGPGTRLLVL.

The rearrangement joins TRBV9 to TRBJ2-2; D not resolved. Germline-derived CDR1 and CDR2 are SGDLS and YYNGEE. Deletions cut 6 bases from V and 8 bases from J, with 14 bases between. This CDR3 is 13 amino acids long. The CDR3 spells CASTTSNQGELFF. CDR3 DNA: TGTGCCAGCACCACTTCTAACCAAGGGGAGCTGTTTTTT.

The chain is built from TRBV20-1 and TRBJ2-1, with 10 bases lining up with TRBD2. The V segment lost 6 bases and the J segment 6 bases; nucleotides outside the gene matches: 8. This CDR3 is built from 14 residues. Germline V gene sequence: CDR1 DFQATT, CDR2 SNEGSKA (reference sequence). The CDR3, as DNA: TGCAGTGCCAATCGGGGACTAGCGAGCAATGAGCAGTTCTTC. This gives the protein CSANRGLASNEQFF.

The chain employs TRBV30 and TRBJ2-1; D gene ambiguous. Germline loops: CDR1 GTSNPN, CDR2 SVGIG (reference sequence). V was shortened by 1 base and J by 4 bases, with 5 bases between the two germline ends. The CDR3 has 12 residues. This chain's CDR3 is CAWSDLYNEQFF. The CDR3 DNA follows: TGTGCCTGGAGTGACTTGTACAATGAGCAGTTCTTC.

For the CDR3, the DNA is TGCAGTGCTAGAGGAAACAGGGGTGAGACCCAGTACTTC. Its translation is CSARGNRGETQYF. The chain uses TRBV20-1 and TRBJ2-5; 7 bases align to TRBD1. Germline V gene sequence: CDR1 DFQATT, CDR2 SNEGSKA (reference sequence). The CDR3 runs to 13 residues. V shed 1 base, J shed 5 bases, and the junction held 4 bases outside the gene matches.

The rearrangement joins TRBV29-1 to TRBJ1-4; 7 bases map to TRBD1. Trimming cost V 7 bases and J 4 bases; bases outside gene matches: 9. The CDR3 is 14 amino acids. Germline V gene lookup returns CDR1 SQVTM and CDR2 ANQGSEA. The CDR3 DNA reads as TGCAGCGCTTTGAAGACAGGGAATAATGAAAAACTGTTTTTT. Its protein product is CSALKTGNNEKLFF.

This chain uses TRBV6-2 or TRBV6-3 with TRBJ2-4, with TRBD1 as a possible D gene (6 bases). CDR1 and CDR2 (germline): MNHEY, SVGEGT. The CDR3 contains 16 residues. Deletions cut 2 bases from V and 0 bases from J, with 11 bases between. CDR3 sequence (DNA): TGTGCCAGCAGTTACGGGACAACCCTAGCCAAAAACATTCAGTACTTC. This sequence encodes CASSYGTTLAKNIQYF.

The chain recombines TRBV10-3 with TRBJ2-7; a possible D gene is TRBD2 (5 bases). In germline, CDR1 is ENHRY, CDR2 SYGVKD. Trimming removed 6 bases at V and 3 bases at J, with 15 bases between. The CDR3 is 14 amino acids. CDR3 nucleotides: TGTGCCATCAGCTCCGGCGAGCGGAACTACGAGCAGTACTTC. Its translation: CAISSGERNYEQYF.

This CDR3 reads CSARGDGAGGTHYNEQFF. DNA for the CDR3: TGCAGTGCTAGGGGGGACGGCGCGGGAGGGACCCACTACAATGAGCAGTTCTTC. The genes are TRBV20-1 and TRBJ2-1; 9 bases match TRBD2. The CDR3 totals 18 residues. Trimming cost V 3 bases and J 3 bases; bases outside gene matches: 15. Germline V CDR1 and CDR2: DFQATT, SNEGSKA (reference sequence).

A single count supports this clonotype. The gene calls are TRBV15 and TRBJ2-3, with D perhaps TRBD1 (5 bases). V lost 0 bases to trimming and J lost 1 base, with 11 bases between them. The CDR3 runs 16 residues. Germline V lookup: CDR1 LNHNV, CDR2 YYDKDF (reference sequence). The CDR3 region has the DNA TGTGCCACCAGCAGAGACCCAGGGCACCGCACAGATACGCAGTATTTT. It encodes CATSRDPGHRTDTQYF.

The rearrangement uses TRBV28 and TRBJ2-7; 8 nucleotides agree with TRBD2. Germline-derived CDR1 and CDR2 are MDHEN and SYDVKM. Unmatched junction bases numbered 9, after V lost 6 bases and J lost 2 bases. This CDR3 is 15 amino acids long. In nucleotides, the CDR3 is TGTGCCAGCAGGACTAGCGCGCCCAACACCTACGAGCAGTACTTC. It specifies CASRTSAPNTYEQYF.

The rearrangement joins TRBV30 to TRBJ2-1, with D maybe TRBD2 (5 bases). The V end lost 0 bases, the J end lost 13 bases, and 10 bases lay between the germline ends. Germline loops: CDR1 GTSNPN, CDR2 SVGIG (reference sequence). The CDR3 is 11 residues long. The CDR3 sequence is CAWSVPRAQFF. The DNA of the CDR3 is TGTGCCTGGAGTGTCCCGCGGGCTCAGTTCTTC.

The J gene is TRBJ2-3, the V gene TRBV2; no reliable D call. V shed 6 bases and J shed 6 bases, with 10 bases lying between them. The CDR3 sequence is 12 residues long. Germline V gives CDR1 SNHLY, CDR2 FYNNEI. In DNA, the CDR3 is TGTGCCAGCAGCCCCGATGGGGATACGCAGTATTTT. As protein: CASSPDGDTQYF. The full variable domain, in which reference TRBV2 and TRBJ2-3 provide the parts outside the CDR3, is EPEVTQTPSHQVTQMGQEVILRCVPISNHLYFYWYRQILGQKVEFLVSFYNNEISEKSEIFDDQFSVERPDGSNFTLKIRSTKLEDSAMYFCASSPDGDTQYFGPGTRLTVL.

The chain joins TRBV10-2 to TRBJ1-2, with D unclear. The V end lost 3 bases, the J end lost 0 bases, and 11 bases lay between the germline ends. The CDR3 sequence is 15 residues long. Per the germline V gene, CDR1 is WSHSY and CDR2 is SAAADI. The CDR3 protein is CASSEGGHPNYGYTF. CDR3 sequence (DNA): TGCGCCAGCAGTGAAGGAGGGCACCCTAACTATGGCTACACCTTC.

V and J are TRBV10-3 and TRBJ1-2, with 9 bases that match TRBD1. After removal of 6 bases from V and 7 bases from J, the junction contained 9 bases not matched to a gene. The CDR3 contains 14 residues. The germline CDR1 and CDR2 sequences are ENHRY and SYGVKD. CDR3 loop: CAISPWTGVGGYTF. Here the CDR3 DNA reads TGTGCCATCAGCCCCTGGACAGGGGTAGGTGGCTACACCTTC.

This chain joins TRBV5-1 and TRBJ1-1; D unresolved. This CDR3 spans 13 amino acids. The germline V gene has CDR1 SGHRS and CDR2 YFSETQ. The V end lost 1 base, the J end lost 1 base, and 5 bases lay between the germline ends. The CDR3 sequence is CASSLMENTEAFF. CDR3 DNA: TGCGCCAGCAGCTTGATGGAGAACACTGAAGCTTTCTTT.

The chain combines TRBV18 with TRBJ1-2, with a possible D match to TRBD1 (5 bases). Germline lookup yields CDR1 KGHSH and CDR2 LQKENI. Trimming cost V 2 bases and J 0 bases, with 10 bases left between them. The CDR3 sequence is 15 residues long. The CDR3 loop is CASSPGAGANYGYTF. CDR3 sequence (DNA): TGTGCCAGCTCACCAGGGGCCGGGGCTAACTATGGCTACACCTTC. Full variable domain (missing parts from reference TRBV18 and TRBJ1-2): NAGVMQNPRHLVRRRGQEARLRCSPMKGHSHVYWYRQLPEEGLKFMVYLQKENIIDESGMPKERFSAEFPKEGPSILRIQQVVRGDSAAYFCASSPGAGANYGYTFGSGTRLTVV.

A few counts support this clonotype. The chain employs TRBV4-3 and TRBJ1-2; 8 nucleotides match TRBD1. J gave up 4 bases and V 0 bases, and 4 bases lay outside the gene matches. From germline, CDR1 is LGHNA and CDR2 YSLEER. This CDR3 spans 15 amino acids. In DNA, the CDR3 is TGCGCCAGCAGCCAAGACCGGACAGGGAGCTATGGCTACACCTTC. Translation: CASSQDRTGSYGYTF.

The chain recombines TRBV30 with TRBJ2-7; TRBD2 agrees at 9 bases. With 4 bases clipped from V and 8 bases from J, the junction kept 9 bases outside the gene matches. Germline CDR1 and CDR2: GTSNPN and SVGIG (reference sequence). This CDR3 has 13 residues. The CDR3 DNA sequence: TGTGCCTGGAATGCGGGAGGGTCGCGCCAGCAGTACTTC. It specifies CAWNAGGSRQQYF.